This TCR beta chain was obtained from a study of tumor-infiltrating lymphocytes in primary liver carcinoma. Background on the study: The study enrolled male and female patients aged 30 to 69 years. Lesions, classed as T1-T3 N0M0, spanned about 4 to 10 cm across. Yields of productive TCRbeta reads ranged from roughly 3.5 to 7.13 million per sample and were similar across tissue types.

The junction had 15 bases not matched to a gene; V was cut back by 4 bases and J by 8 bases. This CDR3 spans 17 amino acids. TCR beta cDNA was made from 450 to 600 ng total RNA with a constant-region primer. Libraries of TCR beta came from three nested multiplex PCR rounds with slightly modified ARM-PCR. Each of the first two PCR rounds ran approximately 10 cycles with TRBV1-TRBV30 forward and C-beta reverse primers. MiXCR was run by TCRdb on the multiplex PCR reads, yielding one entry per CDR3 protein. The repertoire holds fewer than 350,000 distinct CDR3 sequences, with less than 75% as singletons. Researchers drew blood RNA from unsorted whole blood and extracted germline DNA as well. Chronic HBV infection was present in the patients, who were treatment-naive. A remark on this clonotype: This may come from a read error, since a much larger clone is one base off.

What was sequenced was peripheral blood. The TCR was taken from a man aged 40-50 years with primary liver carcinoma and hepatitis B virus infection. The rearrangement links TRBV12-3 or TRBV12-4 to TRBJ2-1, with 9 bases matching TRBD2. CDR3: CASSWSVAGATRDEQFF. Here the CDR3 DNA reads TGTGCCAGCAGTTGGTCGGTAGCGGGAGCTACAAGGGATGAGCAGTTCTTC.